The 18 T cell receptor beta chains below all came from one sample that was sequenced in a study of T cell responses to AZD1222 COVID-19 vaccine. Assay used: immunoSEQ multiplex PCR; TCRdb lists only in-frame clones, some missing. This sample has fewer than 200,000 clones, with approximately 86% found just once. The starting material was peripheral blood, obtained 28 days after the second AZD1222 dose. All receptors come from an adult who received the AZD1222 COVID-19 vaccine.

V usage is TRBV3-1 (or the pseudogene TRBV3-2) and J usage is TRBJ1-2; TRBD1 might be the D (6 bases). Germline lookup yields CDR1 LGHDT and CDR2 YNNKEL (reference sequence). The CDR3 consists of 15 residues. Trimming pared 4 bases from V and 1 base from J, leaving 13 bases between. The CDR3: CASSLKQGINYGYTF. The CDR3 DNA reads TGTGCCAGCAGCCTAAAGCAGGGGATTAACTATGGCTACACCTTC.

The V gene is TRBV6-5, the J gene TRBJ1-1, with a possible D match to TRBD1 (6 bases). CDR3 length equals 13 residues. Germline lookup yields CDR1 MNHEY and CDR2 SVGAGI. V was pared by 4 bases and J by 5 bases, with 11 bases between. The CDR3 here is CASSSLTGTEAFF. The CDR3 DNA is TGTGCCAGCAGTTCCTTGACAGGTACTGAAGCTTTCTTT.

The chain joins TRBV5-1 to TRBJ2-7; D possibly corresponds to TRBD2 (5 bases). The V and J ends lost 4 bases and 2 bases respectively, with 16 bases between them. There are 15 residues in the CDR3. Germline V lookup: CDR1 SGHRS, CDR2 YFSETQ. The CDR3 sequence is CASSADMDSPYEQYF. The CDR3 DNA is TGCGCCAGCAGCGCAGACATGGACTCACCCTACGAGCAGTACTTC. The full variable domain, completed using reference TRBV5-1 and TRBJ2-7, is KAGVTQTPRYLIKTRGQQVTLSCSPISGHRSVSWYQQTPGQGLQFLFEYFSETQRNKGNFPGRFSGRQFSNSRSEMNVSTLELGDSALYLCASSADMDSPYEQYFGPGTRLTVT.

This chain uses TRBV28 with TRBJ2-4, with D perhaps TRBD1 or TRBD2 (5 bases each). CDR1 is MDHEN and CDR2 is SYDVKM in the germline V gene. This CDR3 is built from 13 residues. V was shortened by 2 bases and J by 9 bases, with 11 bases between the two germline ends. The CDR3 nucleotides are TGTGCCAGCAGTTTACAGGGAGCCCCCATTCAGTACTTC. Protein product: CASSLQGAPIQYF.

The CDR3 DNA is TGTGCCAGCAGTGATCGGGGGACAGGGTCGAAGGAGCAGTACTTC. This codes for CASSDRGTGSKEQYF. The chain is built from TRBV6-1 and TRBJ2-7; 9 bases align to TRBD1. The J segment lost 7 bases and the V segment lost 3 bases, leaving 10 bases of the junction unmatched. The CDR3 runs to 15 residues. Germline V gene sequence: CDR1 MNHNS, CDR2 SASEGT.

This chain's CDR3 is CAWSATGSNQPQHF. DNA of the CDR3: TGTGCCTGGAGTGCGACAGGGAGCAATCAGCCCCAGCATTTT. The rearrangement uses TRBV30 and TRBJ1-5; TRBD1 matches 7 bases. The J segment lost 1 base and the V segment lost 1 base, leaving 1 base of the junction unmatched. The CDR3 contains 14 residues. Germline values: CDR1 GTSNPN, CDR2 SVGIG (reference sequence).

The chain couples TRBV7-3 to TRBJ2-2; D not certain. The CDR3 spans 14 residues. Germline V gene sequence: CDR1 SGHTA, CDR2 FQGTGA. Trimming cost V 3 bases and J 1 base, with 6 bases left between them. The CDR3 reads CASSFDGNTGELFF. The CDR3 nucleotides are TGTGCCAGCAGCTTCGACGGGAACACCGGGGAGCTGTTTTTT.

The gene calls are TRBV7-9 and TRBJ1-5, with 7 bases that match TRBD1. Germline V CDR1 and CDR2: SEHNR, FQNEAQ (reference sequence). The ends lost 1 base at V and 7 bases at J; junction bases unmatched: 1. The CDR3 sequence is 13 residues long. Written as DNA, the CDR3 is TGTGCCAGCAGCTTAGAGGGGGCCCAGCCCCAGCATTTT. Amino acids: CASSLEGAQPQHF.

The V gene is TRBV18, the J gene TRBJ2-7, with unresolved D. Per the germline V gene, CDR1 is KGHSH and CDR2 is LQKENI. The CDR3 covers 14 residues. With 0 bases removed from V and 0 bases from J, the gap between germline ends came to 6 bases. CDR3 in DNA: TGTGCCAGCTCACCACCTAGCCCCTCCTACGAGCAGTACTTC. It is translated as CASSPPSPSYEQYF.

The V and J genes are TRBV5-3 and TRBJ1-2, with a weak D call TRBD1 (5 bases). TRBV5-3 is given ORF status, its function remaining uncertain. This CDR3 region has 13 residues. With 2 bases removed from V and 7 bases from J, the gap between germline ends came to 12 bases. The CDR3 sequence: CARSFLQVGGYTF. The CDR3 DNA follows: TGTGCCAGAAGCTTCTTACAGGTGGGTGGCTACACCTTC.

This rearrangement joins TRBV6-5 to TRBJ2-7; D remains unclear. The germline V and J ends were trimmed by 9 bases and 5 bases, with 14 bases remaining between them. The CDR3 extends over 12 amino acids. Germline CDR1 and CDR2: MNHEY and SVGAGI. The CDR3 nucleotides read TGTGCCAGTCGGTCAGGTATCCACGAGCAGTACTTC. Protein sequence: CASRSGIHEQYF.

This chain joins TRBV4-1 and TRBJ1-2, with 7 bases lining up with TRBD1. The CDR3 is 15 amino acids. V shed 1 base, J shed 2 bases, and the junction held 4 bases outside the gene matches. The germline CDR1 and CDR2 sequences are MGHRA and YSYEKL. In DNA form, the CDR3 reads TGCGCCAGCAGCCAAGGGTTAGGGGGCAACTATGGCTACACCTTC. This gives the protein CASSQGLGGNYGYTF.

The rearrangement links TRBV5-8 to TRBJ2-5; 8 bases map to TRBD1. This CDR3 spans 14 amino acids. Unmatched junction bases numbered 8, after V lost 5 bases and J lost 5 bases. From germline, CDR1 is SGHTS and CDR2 YDEGEE. The CDR3 loop is CASRHRQGMETQYF. CDR3 DNA sequence: TGTGCCAGCAGACATAGACAGGGGATGGAGACCCAGTACTTC.

The chain uses TRBV28 and TRBJ1-6; possibly TRBD1 for D (6 bases). V lost 6 bases to trimming and J lost 4 bases, with 34 bases between them. Germline-derived CDR1 and CDR2 are MDHEN and SYDVKM. The CDR3 runs to 22 residues. CDR3 nucleotide sequence: TGTGCCAGCAGCCGCTACGTCCCCGCCGTGGGGGGCTCTGGCTTTTATAATTCACCCCTCCACTTT. As protein: CASSRYVPAVGGSGFYNSPLHF.

The rearrangement joins TRBV5-1 to TRBJ1-6; D is perhaps TRBD1 (5 bases). With 0 bases removed from V and 0 bases from J, the gap between germline ends came to 13 bases. The CDR3 consists of 18 residues. Germline loops: CDR1 SGHRS, CDR2 YFSETQ. The CDR3 bases are TGCGCCAGCAGCTTGGTTCAGGGCTCGGGCTCCTATAATTCACCCCTCCACTTT. Translation: CASSLVQGSGSYNSPLHF.

The chain links TRBV5-1 to TRBJ2-5; 7 bases align to TRBD1. This CDR3 has 14 residues. J lost 5 bases, V lost 8 bases, and 12 bases had no gene match. CDR1 is SGHRS and CDR2 is YFSETQ in the germline V gene. CDR3 in DNA: TGCGCCAGTACCGACAGGGTGGGTGTTGAGACCCAGTACTTC. It is translated as CASTDRVGVETQYF.

J is TRBJ1-5 and V is TRBV9; no firm D call. Per germline, CDR1 SGDLS and CDR2 YYNGEE. Trimming left V 4 bases short and J 4 bases short, with 9 bases between. The CDR3 loop spans 13 amino acids. In DNA, the CDR3 is TGTGCCAGCAGCCTTGGACCAAATCAGCCCCAGCATTTT. The encoded protein is CASSLGPNQPQHF.

The chain uses TRBV2 and TRBJ1-5, with D maybe TRBD1 (5 bases). This CDR3 has 13 amino acids. The V gene's germline CDR1 is SNHLY and CDR2 FYNNEI. V lost 4 bases to trimming and J lost 6 bases, with 10 bases between them. CDR3 DNA: TGTGCCAGCAGTGGAGGGGAGGGTCAGCCCCAGCATTTT. Translated, it gives CASSGGEGQPQHF.